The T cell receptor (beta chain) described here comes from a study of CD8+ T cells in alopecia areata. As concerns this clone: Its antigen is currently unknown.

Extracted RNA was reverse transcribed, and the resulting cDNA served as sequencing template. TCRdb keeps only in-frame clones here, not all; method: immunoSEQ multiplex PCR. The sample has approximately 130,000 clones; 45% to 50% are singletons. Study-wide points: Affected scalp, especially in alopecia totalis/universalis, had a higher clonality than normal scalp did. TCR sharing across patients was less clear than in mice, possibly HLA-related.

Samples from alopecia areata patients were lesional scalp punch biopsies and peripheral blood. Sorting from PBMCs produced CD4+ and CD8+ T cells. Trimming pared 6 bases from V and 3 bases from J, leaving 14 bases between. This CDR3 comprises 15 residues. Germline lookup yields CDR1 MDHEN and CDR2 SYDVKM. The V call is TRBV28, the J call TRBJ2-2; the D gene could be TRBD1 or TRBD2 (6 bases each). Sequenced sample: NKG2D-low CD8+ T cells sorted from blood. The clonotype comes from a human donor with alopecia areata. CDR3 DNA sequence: TGTGCCAGCAGCCGCACCGGGGGCGACACCGGGGAGCTGTTTTTT. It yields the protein CASSRTGGDTGELFF.